This T cell receptor (beta chain) emerged from a study of spatial heterogeneity in lung cancer. At the level of the study: Alpha-chain sequences were detected in numbers that were consistently lower than beta-chain sequences. Across the raw uncorrected reads, a unique TCR and UMI combination was observed, on average, more than ten times.

V shed 3 bases and J shed 5 bases, with 20 bases lying between them. CDR1 is DFQATT, CDR2 SNEGSKA, per germline (reference sequence). The CDR3 spans 16 residues. This clonotype was seen a handful of times. Specified time point: sample taken at primary tumor resection. Whole RNA, which was extracted from tumor, nontumor lung tissue or frozen PBMC, was sequenced without any cell sorting. There were roughly 78 donors, all of them untreated patients with early-stage non-small cell lung cancer. Single TCR cDNA molecules each had their own unique molecular identifier. TCRdb re-called the 5' RACE reads with MiXCR, one entry per CDR3 protein. The sample shows approximately 3,800 distinct CDR3 sequences, 5.5% to 8% of them seen only once.

Specimen: normal lung tissue next to the tumor, collected at surgery. This TCR was recovered from a male donor with early-stage non-small cell lung cancer. This chain links TRBV20-1 with TRBJ1-3, with D possibly matching TRBD1 (5 bases). The CDR3 loop is CSASFGATRDRNTIYF. The CDR3, as DNA: TGCAGTGCTAGCTTCGGGGCGACGCGGGACCGAAACACCATATATTTT.